The present T cell receptor (beta chain) was sequenced within a study of shared clonotypes between healthy human individuals. With 6 bases clipped from V and 1 base from J, the junction kept 6 bases outside the gene matches. This CDR3 has 15 residues. CDR1 is MNHNY and CDR2 is SVGAGI in the germline V gene (reference sequence). Turning to this clone: Its specificity is not known.

Study-level points and caveats: Only blood samples were collected, and tissue repertoires likely differ. Naive subsets generally exceeded memory subsets in estimated richness. Unshared clonotypes carried lower generation probabilities than those common to all four donors.

Naive CD45RA+ and memory CD45RA-negative subsets were split from CD4+ cells. This table comes from immunoSEQ multiplex PCR, and its TCRdb copy is limited to in-frame clones, with some not included. The sample carries hundreds of thousands of clones, 90% to 96% recorded once. The chain is built from TRBV6-6 and TRBJ1-5; 7 bases match TRBD1. The specimen sequenced was naive CD4+ T cells sorted from blood. Subset: CD45RA+ positively selected. The sequence was collected from a woman aged 25-40 years in good health. CDR3 amino acids: CASRKDRSSNQPQHF. CDR3 nucleotide sequence: TGTGCCAGCAGGAAGGACAGGTCGAGCAATCAGCCCCAGCATTTT.